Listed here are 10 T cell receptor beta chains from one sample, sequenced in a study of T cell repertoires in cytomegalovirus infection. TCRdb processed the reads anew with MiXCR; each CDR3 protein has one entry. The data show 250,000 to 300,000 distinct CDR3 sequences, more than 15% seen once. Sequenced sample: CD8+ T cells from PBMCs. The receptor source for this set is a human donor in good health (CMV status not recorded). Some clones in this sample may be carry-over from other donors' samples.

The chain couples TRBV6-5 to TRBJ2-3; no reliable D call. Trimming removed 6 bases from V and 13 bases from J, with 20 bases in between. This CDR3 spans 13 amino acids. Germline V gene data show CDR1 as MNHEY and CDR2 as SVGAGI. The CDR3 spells CASRPKTGPVEYF. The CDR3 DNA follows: TGTGCCAGCAGGCCCAAGACGGGCCCCGTAGAGTATTTT.

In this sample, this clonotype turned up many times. The CDR3: CASSFTQLGEKLFF. The CDR3, as DNA: TGTGCCAGCAGCTTCACACAACTGGGGGAAAAACTGTTTTTT. The rearrangement links TRBV7-8 to TRBJ1-4; D call uncertain. The germline V gene encodes CDR1 SGHVS and CDR2 FQNEAQ. V dropped 3 bases and J dropped 8 bases, with 13 bases sitting between them. This CDR3 spans 14 amino acids. Based on the CDR3 plus reference TRBV7-8 and TRBJ1-4, the full variable domain is GAGVSQSPRYKVAKRGQDVALRCDPISGHVSLFWYQQALGQGPEFLTYFQNEAQLDKSGLPSDRFFAERPEGSVSTLKIQRTQQEDSAVYLCASSFTQLGEKLFFGSGTQLSVL.

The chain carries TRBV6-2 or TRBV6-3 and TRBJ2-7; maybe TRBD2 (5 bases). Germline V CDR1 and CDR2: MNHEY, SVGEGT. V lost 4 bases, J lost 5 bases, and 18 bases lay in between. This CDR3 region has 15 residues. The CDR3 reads CASSFGKGKKDEQYF. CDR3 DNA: TGTGCCAGCAGTTTCGGGAAGGGAAAAAAGGACGAGCAGTACTTC.

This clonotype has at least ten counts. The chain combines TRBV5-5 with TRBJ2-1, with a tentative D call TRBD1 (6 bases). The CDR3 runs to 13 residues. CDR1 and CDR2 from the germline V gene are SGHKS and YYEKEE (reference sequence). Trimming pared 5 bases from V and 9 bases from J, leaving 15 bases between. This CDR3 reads CASRYQGSGEQFF. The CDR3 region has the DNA TGTGCCAGCAGATATCAGGGGTCCGGTGAGCAGTTCTTC.

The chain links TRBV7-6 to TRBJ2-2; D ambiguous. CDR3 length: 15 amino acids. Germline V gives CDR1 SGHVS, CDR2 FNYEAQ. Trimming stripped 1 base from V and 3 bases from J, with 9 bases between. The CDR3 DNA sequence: TGTGCCAGCAGCTTAGAGGGCTTATACACCGGGGAGCTGTTTTTT. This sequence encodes CASSLEGLYTGELFF.

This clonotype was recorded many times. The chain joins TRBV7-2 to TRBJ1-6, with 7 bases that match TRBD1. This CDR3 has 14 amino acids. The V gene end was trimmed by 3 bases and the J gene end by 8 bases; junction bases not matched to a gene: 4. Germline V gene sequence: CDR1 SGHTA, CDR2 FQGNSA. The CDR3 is CASSLRGQYSPLHF. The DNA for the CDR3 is TGTGCCAGCAGCTTGAGGGGGCAGTATTCACCCCTCCACTTT.

The DNA for the CDR3 is TGTGCCAGCTCACCACTAGCGGTGGGCCTAAGGGGCTACACCTTC. Translated, it gives CASSPLAVGLRGYTF. The J gene is TRBJ1-2, the V gene TRBV18; no clear D gene. Per the germline V gene, CDR1 is KGHSH and CDR2 is LQKENI. The CDR3 covers 15 residues. Trimming shortened V by 1 base and J by 8 bases, and 17 bases separated the two germline ends.

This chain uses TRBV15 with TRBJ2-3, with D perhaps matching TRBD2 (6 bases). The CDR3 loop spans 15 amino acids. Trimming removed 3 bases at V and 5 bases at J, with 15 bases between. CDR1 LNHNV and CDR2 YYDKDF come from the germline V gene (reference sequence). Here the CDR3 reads CATSSGTPPEDTQYF. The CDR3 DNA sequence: TGTGCCACCAGCAGCGGGACTCCTCCGGAAGATACGCAGTATTTT.

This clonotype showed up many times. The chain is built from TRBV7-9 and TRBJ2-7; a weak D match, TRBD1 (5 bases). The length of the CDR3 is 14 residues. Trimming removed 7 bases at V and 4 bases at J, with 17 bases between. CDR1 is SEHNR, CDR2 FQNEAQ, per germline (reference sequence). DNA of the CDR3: TGTGCCAGCACCACTCCTTCCCAGGGATACGAGCAGTACTTC. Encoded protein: CASTTPSQGYEQYF. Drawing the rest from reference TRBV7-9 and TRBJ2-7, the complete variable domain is DTGVSQNPRHKITKRGQNVTFRCDPISEHNRLYWYRQTLGQGPEFLTYFQNEAQLEKSRLLSDRFSAERPKGSFSTLEIQRTEQGDSAMYLCASTTPSQGYEQYFGPGTRLTVT.

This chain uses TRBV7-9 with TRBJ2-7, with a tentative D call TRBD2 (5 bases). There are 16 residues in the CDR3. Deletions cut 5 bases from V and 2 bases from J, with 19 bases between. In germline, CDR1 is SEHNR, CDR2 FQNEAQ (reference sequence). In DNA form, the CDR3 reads TGTGCCAGCAGCCCCGGAGGCGTACATAGGACCTACGAGCAGTACTTC. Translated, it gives CASSPGGVHRTYEQYF.